This T cell receptor (beta chain) emerged from a study of cytomegalovirus exposure and HLA in healthy donors. This CDR3 region has 16 residues. After removal of 7 bases from V and 3 bases from J, the junction contained 14 bases not matched to a gene. Germline lookup yields CDR1 SQVTM and CDR2 ANQGSEA. Both 60 Vbeta primers and 13 Jbeta primers went into the PCR. Clones were sequenced by immunoSEQ multiplex PCR, and TCRdb holds only the in-frame ones, with some missing. The table shows fewer than 200,000 clones, with about 75% occurring only once. This chain links TRBV29-1 with TRBJ2-2; 7 nucleotides line up with TRBD2. This receptor was taken from a male donor in good health and CMV-seronegative. Sequenced material: PBMCs. The CDR3 DNA reads as TGCAGCGGGGGGGGTGCGGCGGTCGGGGACACCGGGGAGCTGTTTTTT. This codes for CSGGGAAVGDTGELFF.